The clone carrying this T cell receptor beta chain appeared a single time. The CDR3 is made up of 16 amino acids. In germline, CDR1 is MDHEN, CDR2 SYDVKM. After removal of 7 bases from V and 5 bases from J, the junction contained 11 bases not matched to a gene. The data were obtained in a study of T cells in Graves' hyperthyroidism and ophthalmopathy. The investigators amplified TCR beta CDR3 regions from RNA transcripts. TCR CDR3 underwent first-round RT-PCR with the HTBI primer set. MiXCR, run by TCRdb on the multiplex PCR reads, gives a single entry per CDR3 protein. The sample has 500,000 to 550,000 distinct CDR3 sequences, roughly 20% seen once; the top ten hold approximately 25%.

This TCR came from a man between 18 and 29 years old with Graves' hyperthyroidism. The sample consisted of blood. The V call is TRBV28, the J call TRBJ2-7; TRBD2 aligns across 13 bases. The CDR3 protein is CASKFSGTSGTDEQYF. The CDR3 nucleotides are TGTGCCAGCAAATTCTCAGGGACTAGCGGGACCGACGAGCAGTACTTC.